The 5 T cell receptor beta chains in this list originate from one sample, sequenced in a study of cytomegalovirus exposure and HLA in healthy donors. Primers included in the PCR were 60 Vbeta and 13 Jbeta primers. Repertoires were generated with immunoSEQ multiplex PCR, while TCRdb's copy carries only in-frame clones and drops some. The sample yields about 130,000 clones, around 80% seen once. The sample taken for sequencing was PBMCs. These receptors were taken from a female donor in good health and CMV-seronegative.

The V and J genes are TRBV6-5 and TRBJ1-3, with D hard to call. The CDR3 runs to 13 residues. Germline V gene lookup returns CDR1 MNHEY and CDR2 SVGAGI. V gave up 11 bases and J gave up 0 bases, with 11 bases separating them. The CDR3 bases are TGTGCCGCTCGTCGGTCCTCTGGAAACACCATATATTTT. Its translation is CAARRSSGNTIYF.

This chain's CDR3 is CASSPPGQVEGLYGYTF. The CDR3 DNA reads TGCGCCAGCAGCCCGCCCGGACAGGTCGAGGGGTTATATGGCTACACCTTC. The J gene is TRBJ1-2, the V gene TRBV5-1, with 7 nucleotides matching TRBD1. V gave up 4 bases and J gave up 5 bases; unmatched junction bases: 17. In germline, CDR1 is SGHRS, CDR2 YFSETQ. There are 17 residues in the CDR3.

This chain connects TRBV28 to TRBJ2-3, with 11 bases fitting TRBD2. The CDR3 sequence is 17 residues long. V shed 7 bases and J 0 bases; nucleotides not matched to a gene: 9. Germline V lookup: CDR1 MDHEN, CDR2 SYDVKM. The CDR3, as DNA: TGTGCCAGCACCCCCGGGACTAGCGGACTTAGCACAGATACGCAGTATTTT. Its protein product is CASTPGTSGLSTDTQYF.

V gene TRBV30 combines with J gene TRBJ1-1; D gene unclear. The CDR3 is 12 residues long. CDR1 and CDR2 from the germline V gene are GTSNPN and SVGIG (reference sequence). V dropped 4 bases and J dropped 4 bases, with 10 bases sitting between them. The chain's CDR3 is CAWNSLGTEAFF. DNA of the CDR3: TGTGCCTGGAACAGCCTGGGCACTGAAGCTTTCTTT.

CDR3 in amino acids: CASSLGGNYGYTF. The CDR3 DNA reads as TGTGCCAGTAGTTTGGGGGGTAACTATGGCTACACCTTC. The rearrangement joins TRBV19 to TRBJ1-2; weak D call: TRBD1 (5 bases). The CDR3 length is 13 residues. Trimming removed 5 bases at V and 1 base at J, with 8 bases between. The germline V gene encodes CDR1 LNHDA and CDR2 SQIVND (reference sequence).